Shown below are 19 T cell receptor beta chains from a single sample sequenced in a study of identical twins. TCRdb re-derived calls from the 5' RACE reads in MiXCR, one entry per CDR3 protein. The sample consists of 260,000 or so distinct CDR3 sequences, approximately 7.8% of them appearing once. These data were likewise used in another study, on yellow fever vaccine responses in identical twins.

The sequenced sample was CD8+ T cells sorted from blood. The receptors were sampled from a woman aged 18-29 years in good health.

This clonotype was recorded a few times. The chain recombines TRBV11-2 with TRBJ2-5; tentatively, D is TRBD2 (6 bases). Trimming left V 5 bases short and J 5 bases short, with 18 bases between. Germline CDR1 SGHAT, CDR2 FQNNGV. The CDR3 runs 15 residues. DNA of the CDR3: TGTGCCAGCAGCCTATATAACGGAGGGAGGGAGACCCAGTACTTC. Translated: CASSLYNGGRETQYF.

The chain is built from TRBV20-1 and TRBJ2-7, with D hard to call. The germline V gene encodes CDR1 DFQATT and CDR2 SNEGSKA (reference sequence). The CDR3 sequence is 13 residues long. V lost 0 bases to trimming and J lost 4 bases, with 10 bases between them. Here the CDR3 reads CSAREPLTYEQYF. The DNA of the CDR3 is TGCAGTGCTAGAGAACCTCTAACTTACGAGCAGTACTTC.

V gene TRBV10-3 combines with J gene TRBJ1-1; 10 bases map to TRBD1. Germline CDR1 is ENHRY and CDR2 is SYGVKD. Trimming cost V 7 bases and J 5 bases; bases outside gene matches: 7. This CDR3 is 14 amino acids long. CDR3 region: CAINPTGGRTEAFF. The CDR3 DNA follows: TGTGCCATCAACCCGACAGGGGGCCGGACTGAAGCTTTCTTT.

This clonotype showed up many times. The chain uses TRBV12-3 or TRBV12-4 and TRBJ1-5; possibly TRBD1 for D (6 bases). V shed 8 bases and J shed 0 bases, with 11 bases lying between them. CDR3 length equals 14 residues. In nucleotides, the CDR3 is TGTGCCAGCCGACAGGTTTATAGCAATCAGCCCCAGCATTTT. Translated: CASRQVYSNQPQHF.

In this sample, this clonotype turned up many times. J is TRBJ2-2 and V is TRBV5-1, with D possibly being TRBD2 (6 bases). Trimming stripped 1 base from V and 4 bases from J, with 8 bases between. Per the germline V gene, CDR1 is SGHRS and CDR2 is YFSETQ. CDR3 length equals 14 residues. The CDR3 DNA reads as TGCGCCAGCAGCTTGTTGGGGGGCACCGGGGAGCTGTTTTTT. This translates into CASSLLGGTGELFF.

In this sample, this clonotype turned up a few times. V and J are TRBV7-6 and TRBJ1-1, with D tentatively TRBD1 (5 bases). The length of the CDR3 is 17 residues. Germline V gene data show CDR1 as SGHVS and CDR2 as FNYEAQ. V was pared by 7 bases and J by 5 bases, with 26 bases between. CDR3 sequence: CASTHTPLGQGHTEAFF. DNA of the CDR3: TGTGCCAGCACCCATACCCCCCTCGGCCAGGGTCATACTGAAGCTTTCTTT.

There are many counts of this clonotype. The V call is TRBV12-3 or TRBV12-4, the J call TRBJ2-5; D perhaps matches TRBD2 (6 bases). The CDR3 spans 14 residues. Trimming pared 4 bases from V and 2 bases from J, leaving 11 bases between. CDR3 protein: CASSSRLVQETQYF. The CDR3 DNA reads as TGTGCCAGCAGTTCACGACTAGTACAAGAGACCCAGTACTTC.

In this sample, this clonotype turned up a few times. CDR3 loop: CATSSQTDVLREQYF. The CDR3, as DNA: TGTGCCACCAGCTCCCAGACAGATGTTCTTCGCGAGCAGTACTTC. The chain carries TRBV15 and TRBJ2-7; D might be TRBD1 (5 bases). With 5 bases removed from V and 6 bases from J, the gap between germline ends came to 20 bases. The germline CDR1 and CDR2 sequences are LNHNV and YYDKDF (reference sequence). The CDR3 covers 15 residues.

This clonotype was recorded a few times. The rearrangement links TRBV20-1 to TRBJ2-3; 8 bases map to TRBD1. V lost 3 bases, J lost 2 bases, and 13 bases stayed unmatched. The CDR3 runs 17 residues. Germline V gene lookup returns CDR1 DFQATT and CDR2 SNEGSKA (reference sequence). In DNA form, the CDR3 reads TGCAGTGCTAGGCCCTTTGGACAGGGAGTAGACACAGATACGCAGTATTTT. Amino acid sequence: CSARPFGQGVDTDTQYF.

This clonotype was observed at least ten times. The chain has TRBV4-1 and TRBJ2-1; D may correspond to TRBD1 or TRBD2 (5 bases each). Germline CDR1 and CDR2: MGHRA and YSYEKL. This CDR3 has 13 amino acids. The V end lost 7 bases, the J end lost 7 bases, and 14 bases lay between the germline ends. The CDR3 reads CASMGPQGNEQFF. The CDR3 DNA sequence: TGCGCCAGCATGGGACCCCAGGGTAATGAGCAGTTCTTC.

The gene calls are TRBV7-9 and TRBJ2-2, with 8 bases fitting TRBD1. This CDR3 is 15 amino acids long. Germline-derived CDR1 and CDR2 are SEHNR and FQNEAQ (reference sequence). V lost 6 bases, J lost 4 bases, and 7 bases stayed unmatched. The CDR3 here is CASRTDRGGTGELFF. CDR3 nucleotides: TGTGCCAGCAGAACAGACAGGGGAGGCACCGGGGAGCTGTTTTTT.

This clonotype came up many times. V and J are TRBV7-3 and TRBJ2-3, with 8 bases fitting TRBD1. This CDR3 has 16 amino acids. With V trimmed by 5 bases and J by 2 bases, 9 bases remained unmatched. CDR1 SGHTA and CDR2 FQGTGA come from the germline V gene. The DNA for the CDR3 is TGTGCCAGCAGCCCCACAGGGGGACGACTCACAGATACGCAGTATTTT. This codes for CASSPTGGRLTDTQYF.

The gene calls are TRBV27 and TRBJ2-7; D tentatively reads TRBD1 or TRBD2 (6 bases each). The CDR3 is 14 residues long. Trimming stripped 3 bases from V and 7 bases from J, with 16 bases between. Germline V lookup: CDR1 MNHEY, CDR2 SMNVEV (reference sequence). The CDR3 coding sequence is TGTGCCAGCAGTTTTGGCCGGGGGCAAAGAGAGCAGTACGTC. Protein sequence: CASSFGRGQREQYV.

This chain connects TRBV7-9 to TRBJ2-7; 8 bases map to TRBD1. Germline V lookup: CDR1 SEHNR, CDR2 FQNEAQ (reference sequence). V lost 0 bases and J lost 2; bases outside the gene matches: 9. The CDR3 is 17 residues long. CDR3 in DNA: TGTGCCAGCAGCTTAGCGGGGACAGGACCCCCTCCCTACGAGCAGTACGTC. This sequence encodes CASSLAGTGPPPYEQYV.

This clonotype was observed a handful of times. The chain joins TRBV5-1 to TRBJ2-1; D is unresolved. CDR1 SGHRS and CDR2 YFSETQ come from the germline V gene. V was clipped by 4 bases and J by 6 bases, with 8 bases between them. CDR3 length equals 12 residues. The CDR3 reads CASSVSLNEQFF. CDR3 nucleotide sequence: TGCGCCAGCAGCGTCAGCCTCAATGAGCAGTTCTTC.

The V call is TRBV12-3 or TRBV12-4, the J call TRBJ2-7; 9 bases agree with TRBD2. CDR3 size: 18 residues. V trimming: 8 bases; J trimming: 2 bases; junction bases outside the gene matches: 19. CDR3 sequence: CASCPSLGSGRGTYEQYF. The CDR3 region has the DNA TGTGCCAGCTGTCCTTCCCTTGGTAGCGGGAGAGGGACCTACGAGCAGTACTTC.

At least ten counts were recorded for this clonotype. The chain uses TRBV11-1 and TRBJ2-3; the D is unclear. CDR3 size: 16 residues. Between the trimmed V and J ends, which lost 4 bases and 0 bases, there was a span of 14 bases. Germline lookup yields CDR1 SGHAT and CDR2 FQDESV (reference sequence). The CDR3 is CASSSPSDSSTDTQYF. Here the CDR3 DNA reads TGTGCCAGCAGCTCCCCCAGTGATAGCAGCACAGATACGCAGTATTTT.

This clonotype was found many times. The chain carries TRBV28 and TRBJ2-1, with unresolved D. Germline CDR1 is MDHEN and CDR2 is SYDVKM. The CDR3 runs 15 residues. Trimming stripped 5 bases from V and 9 bases from J, with 20 bases between. The CDR3 region has the DNA TGTGCCAGCAGTATCACGAGTTACAGATGGGGTGAGCAGTTCTTC. Its protein product is CASSITSYRWGEQFF. Drawing the rest from reference TRBV28 and TRBJ2-1, the complete variable domain is DVKVTQSSRYLVKRTGEKVFLECVQDMDHENMFWYRQDPGLGLRLIYFSYDVKMKEKGDIPEGYSVSREKKERFSLILESASTNQTSMYLCASSITSYRWGEQFFGPGTRLTVL.

In its sample, this clonotype was seen many times. The chain is built from TRBV4-1 and TRBJ1-1; the D gene is possibly TRBD1 (6 bases). V dropped 0 bases and J dropped 0 bases, with 8 bases sitting between them. Per germline, CDR1 MGHRA and CDR2 YSYEKL. The CDR3 length is 15 residues. Here the CDR3 reads CASSQEDRLNTEAFF. The CDR3, as DNA: TGCGCCAGCAGCCAAGAAGACAGGCTGAACACTGAAGCTTTCTTT.